This T cell receptor beta chain was sequenced for a study of blood T cell repertoires in COVID-19. Study background: Donors in the United States, Italy and Spain gave samples during acute or convalescent COVID-19. Sample material is recorded as cDNA or gDNA derived from T cells, B-cell-depleted T cells, or PBMCs.

V shed 6 bases, J shed 6 bases, and the junction held 8 bases outside the gene matches. CDR3 length equals 15 residues. Per the germline V gene, CDR1 is SNHLY and CDR2 is FYNNEI. In the original workflow: How many nucleated cells were present was estimated from reference gene primer amplification. The protocol was immunoSEQ multiplex PCR, while the TCRdb copy is restricted to in-frame clones and leaves out a portion. For V, J and clone size, that table is used; D and trimming come from the DNA. This sample carries about 170,000 clones, 85% of them seen once, and the ten largest clones take roughly 3%.

The TCR was taken from a human donor with acute or convalescent COVID-19. The donor label of this sample is uncertain. The V gene is TRBV2, the J gene TRBJ1-1; 12 bases fit TRBD1. Sequenced input: peripheral blood. The CDR3 region is CASSAGQGAISEAFF. The DNA of the CDR3 is TGTGCCAGCAGCGCGGGACAGGGGGCAATATCTGAAGCTTTCTTT.